This T cell receptor beta chain came from a study of blood T cells in healthy people across ages. A second PCR, run for about 7 to 11 cycles, used a sample-barcoded 5' primer plus a J-beta primer mix. Per sample, CDR3-containing paired-end reads numbered at least 3 million. Each CDR3 protein gets one entry after TCRdb re-called the 5' RACE reads with MiXCR. The top ten clones hold roughly 3.7% of a sample with around 1,600,000 distinct CDR3 sequences, approximately 42% of them seen once. The CDR3 extends over 16 amino acids. Germline CDR1 and CDR2: SGHRS and YFSETQ. The V gene lost 0 bases and the J gene lost 3 bases, with 12 bases spanning the gap.

The sample consisted of blood. The sequence derives from a woman between 18 and 29 years old in good health. The rearrangement uses TRBV5-1 and TRBJ2-2; D remains unclear. CDR3 residues: CASSLGQRQYTGELFF. The CDR3 DNA reads TGCGCCAGCAGCTTGGGGCAACGACAATACACCGGGGAGCTGTTTTTT.